The 29 T cell receptor beta chains below all came from one sample that was sequenced in a study of T-cell memory formation after mild COVID-19. TCRdb recomputed calls from the 5' RACE reads with MiXCR, one row per CDR3 protein. The sample carries about 400,000 distinct CDR3 sequences, 24% recorded once. Material for sequencing was PBMCs or a T cell subset sorted from them (not recorded which). Receptors originate from an adult woman who had mild COVID-19 (a few samples of this study predate the infection). Cell type and time point are not known.

V is TRBV7-3 and J is TRBJ2-5; D may be TRBD1 (7 bases). V lost 2 bases and J lost 13, with 14 bases in between. Germline V lookup: CDR1 SGHTA, CDR2 FQGTGA. The CDR3 consists of 12 residues. The CDR3 loop is CASSLPGGLRYF. CDR3 bases: TGTGCCAGCAGCTTACCAGGGGGGCTTAGGTACTTC.

This clonotype occurred a few times. The genes are TRBV7-3 and TRBJ2-1, with D possibly matching TRBD2 (6 bases). Trimming left V 5 bases short and J 9 bases short, with 14 bases between. Per germline, CDR1 SGHTA and CDR2 FQGTGA. This CDR3 is 13 amino acids long. For the CDR3, the DNA is TGTGCCAGCAGCGACATGGGACTGGGTGAGCAGTTCTTC. Residues: CASSDMGLGEQFF.

This clonotype was counted only a few times. The genes are TRBV4-1 and TRBJ1-1; D gene uncertain. The CDR3 consists of 16 residues. Trimming stripped 5 bases from V and 0 bases from J, with 16 bases between. Germline CDR1 and CDR2: MGHRA and YSYEKL. The CDR3 loop reads CASSVPREGVNTEAFF. Here the CDR3 DNA reads TGCGCCAGCAGCGTCCCTAGGGAGGGAGTGAACACTGAAGCTTTCTTT.

This clonotype was seen once. V gene TRBV6-2 or TRBV6-3 combines with J gene TRBJ2-1, with a weak D call TRBD2 (5 bases). CDR3 size: 10 residues. Looked up from germline, CDR1 is MNHEY and CDR2 is SVGEGT. Trimming shortened V by 2 bases and J by 15 bases, and 8 bases separated the two germline ends. The CDR3 DNA is TGTGCCAGCAGTTACGGAGCGGTGTTCTTC. This translates into CASSYGAVFF.

DNA for the CDR3: TGTGCCAGCAGCGCGGGGACAGGGGGTCAAGAGACCCAGTACTTC. It specifies CASSAGTGGQETQYF. The genes are TRBV7-7 and TRBJ2-5; 11 bases are a match to TRBD1. The V gene end was trimmed by 5 bases and the J gene end by 2 bases; junction bases not matched to a gene: 4. The CDR3 is made up of 15 amino acids. Germline CDR1 SSHAT, CDR2 FNYEAQ (reference sequence).

V is TRBV7-8 and J is TRBJ2-1, with a tentative D call TRBD2 (5 bases). Trimming took 1 base from V and 5 from J, leaving 9 bases between them. Germline lookup yields CDR1 SGHVS and CDR2 FQNEAQ. The CDR3 extends over 14 amino acids. CDR3 protein: CASSLVGGHNEQFF. The CDR3 nucleotides read TGTGCCAGCAGCTTAGTCGGCGGGCACAATGAGCAGTTCTTC.

Only a few counts were recorded for this clonotype. The chain carries TRBV7-6 and TRBJ2-1; the match to TRBD2 covers 10 bases. Germline V lookup: CDR1 SGHVS, CDR2 FNYEAQ. The CDR3 contains 16 residues. J gave up 8 bases and V 5 bases, and 12 bases lay outside the gene matches. CDR3: CASSAYPSGSRDEQFF. DNA of the CDR3: TGTGCCAGCAGCGCCTACCCTAGCGGGAGTAGGGATGAGCAGTTCTTC.

The J gene is TRBJ2-1, the V gene TRBV24-1; the match to TRBD2 covers 12 bases. Germline CDR1 KGHDR, CDR2 SFDVKD. The CDR3 has 16 amino acids. Trimming removed 3 bases from V and 10 bases from J; junction bases left unmatched: 9. CDR3 nucleotide sequence: TGTGCCACCAGTGATAAGTCACTAGCGGGAGGAGAAGAGCAGTTCTTC. It codes for CATSDKSLAGGEEQFF.

This clonotype showed up just a few times. This rearrangement joins TRBV5-1 to TRBJ2-5; 8 bases agree with TRBD1. CDR1 is SGHRS and CDR2 is YFSETQ in the germline V gene. After removal of 3 bases from V and 4 bases from J, the junction contained 11 bases not matched to a gene. The CDR3 is made up of 16 amino acids. The CDR3 region is CASSSGGRSSRETQYF. Written as DNA, the CDR3 is TGCGCCAGCAGCTCAGGGGGCCGAAGTTCCCGAGAGACCCAGTACTTC.

The chain is built from TRBV5-1 and TRBJ2-7; TRBD1 might be the D (6 bases). Trimming stripped 4 bases from V and 1 base from J, with 15 bases between. The CDR3 totals 15 residues. Germline V gene sequence: CDR1 SGHRS, CDR2 YFSETQ. The CDR3 protein is CASSRRQGTSYEQYF. For the CDR3, the DNA is TGCGCCAGCAGCCGGCGGCAGGGGACATCCTACGAGCAGTACTTC. Full variable domain (remainder filled in from reference TRBV5-1 and TRBJ2-7): KAGVTQTPRYLIKTRGQQVTLSCSPISGHRSVSWYQQTPGQGLQFLFEYFSETQRNKGNFPGRFSGRQFSNSRSEMNVSTLELGDSALYLCASSRRQGTSYEQYFGPGTRLTVT.

This clonotype was counted only a few times. The chain has TRBV14 and TRBJ2-7; 11 positions agree with TRBD2. With 4 bases clipped from V and 3 bases from J, the junction kept 5 bases outside the gene matches. The CDR3 runs to 15 residues. Per the germline V gene, CDR1 is SGHDN and CDR2 is FVKESK. The CDR3 DNA is TGTGCCAGCAGCCGGGGACTAGCGGATTTCTACGAGCAGTACTTC. Its translation: CASSRGLADFYEQYF.

The sample holds a few counts of this clonotype. The gene calls are TRBV24-1 and TRBJ2-7, with D perhaps TRBD1 (5 bases). The CDR3 consists of 15 residues. The ends were cut back, 9 bases at V and 3 bases at J, with 20 bases in the middle. CDR1 KGHDR and CDR2 SFDVKD come from the germline V gene. The CDR3 DNA follows: TGTGCCACCGGGGCGCTAGGGGTCCGCCTCTACGAGCAGTACTTC. It codes for CATGALGVRLYEQYF.

The chain couples TRBV29-1 to TRBJ2-7; 10 nucleotides match TRBD2. V dropped 6 bases and J dropped 3; count of bases not matched to a gene: 11. CDR1 is SQVTM and CDR2 is ANQGSEA in the germline V gene. The CDR3 has 15 residues. CDR3 coding DNA: TGCAGCGTCAAGGGGCTAGCGGGAGATGACTACGAGCAGTACTTC. Its protein product is CSVKGLAGDDYEQYF.

This chain joins TRBV4-2 and TRBJ2-2; D is tentatively TRBD1 or TRBD2 (7 bases each). There are 17 residues in the CDR3. In germline, CDR1 is LGHNA, CDR2 YNFKEQ. Trimming removed 4 bases from V and 4 bases from J, with 19 bases in between. CDR3 protein: CASSPQGGPLITGELFF. In nucleotides, the CDR3 is TGTGCCAGCAGCCCCCAGGGGGGGCCTCTTATCACCGGGGAGCTGTTTTTT.

The sample holds a few counts of this clonotype. The CDR3 DNA follows: TGTGCCAGCAGCGTAAATCCCAGGGGTGAAGGAAACACCATATATTTT. This translates into CASSVNPRGEGNTIYF. The chain employs TRBV9 and TRBJ1-3, with D possibly TRBD1 on 6 matching bases. The CDR3 covers 16 residues. Trimming removed 1 base from V and 4 bases from J, with 15 bases in between. The germline V gene encodes CDR1 SGDLS and CDR2 YYNGEE.

In this sample, this clonotype turned up many times. CDR3 loop: CASRAAGGAQSYNEQFF. As DNA, the CDR3 is TGCGCCAGCAGGGCAGCGGGGGGAGCCCAGTCCTACAATGAGCAGTTCTTC. The V call is TRBV5-1, the J call TRBJ2-1; the match to TRBD2 covers 9 bases. This CDR3 has 17 amino acids. Germline V CDR1 and CDR2: SGHRS, YFSETQ. With 5 bases clipped from V and 1 base from J, the junction kept 10 bases outside the gene matches. Drawing the rest from reference TRBV5-1 and TRBJ2-1, the complete variable domain is KAGVTQTPRYLIKTRGQQVTLSCSPISGHRSVSWYQQTPGQGLQFLFEYFSETQRNKGNFPGRFSGRQFSNSRSEMNVSTLELGDSALYLCASRAAGGAQSYNEQFFGPGTRLTVL.

This clonotype was seen a few times. V gene TRBV20-1 combines with J gene TRBJ2-1; no definite D call. The CDR3 runs to 16 residues. The germline V and J ends were trimmed by 0 bases and 1 base, with 13 bases remaining between them. Germline V gives CDR1 DFQATT, CDR2 SNEGSKA (reference sequence). The CDR3 loop reads CSARDSLAVSYNEQFF. CDR3 nucleotides: TGCAGTGCTAGAGATTCTTTGGCAGTTTCCTACAATGAGCAGTTCTTC.

The chain has TRBV9 and TRBJ2-7, with D possibly called TRBD1 or TRBD2 (6 bases each). Trimming removed 4 bases from V and 2 bases from J, with 10 bases in between. The CDR3 contains 13 residues. Per germline, CDR1 SGDLS and CDR2 YYNGEE. CDR3 coding DNA: TGTGCCAGCAGCTCGGGGGCAGCCTACGAGCAGTACTTC. Protein sequence: CASSSGAAYEQYF.

This chain uses TRBV19 with TRBJ1-4; no clear D gene. The CDR3 is 16 residues long. From germline, CDR1 is LNHDA and CDR2 SQIVND (reference sequence). V lost 6 bases and J 8 bases, leaving 22 bases between the germline ends. The CDR3 protein is CASSEYLRGIAEKLFF. CDR3 DNA: TGTGCCAGTAGCGAATACCTACGAGGGATTGCCGAAAAACTGTTTTTT.

This clonotype was seen more than once but under ten times. The genes are TRBV5-4 and TRBJ1-2; D uncertain. V was shortened by 0 bases and J by 4 bases, with 4 bases between the two germline ends. The CDR3 contains 12 residues. CDR1 SGHNT and CDR2 YYREEE come from the germline V gene (reference sequence). The CDR3 DNA follows: TGTGCCAGCAGCTTGGAGTTCTATGGCTACACCTTC. Translation gives CASSLEFYGYTF.

This clonotype was counted only a few times. The chain is built from TRBV7-2 and TRBJ2-7, with D perhaps given as TRBD1 or TRBD2 (5 bases each). The CDR3 consists of 15 residues. Germline V CDR1 and CDR2: SGHTA, FQGNSA. The V gene lost 3 bases and the J gene lost 6 bases, with 18 bases spanning the gap. Written as DNA, the CDR3 is TGTGCCAGCAGCTTGCGCGGAACTTACGGGGCCGAGCAGTACTTC. Translation gives CASSLRGTYGAEQYF.

This clonotype showed up many times. Mismatch with germline at one junction end may stem from a read error. The chain joins TRBV5-1 to TRBJ2-2; the match to TRBD1 covers 10 bases. The CDR3 length is 15 residues. Germline CDR1 and CDR2: SGHRS and YFSETQ. The CDR3 DNA sequence: TGTGCCAGCAGTTTAAGGACAGGGGGCACCGGGGAGCTGTTTTTT. This codes for CASSLRTGGTGELFF.

The V gene is TRBV20-1, the J gene TRBJ2-7, with a possible D match to TRBD2 (6 bases). The CDR3 loop spans 15 amino acids. CDR1 is DFQATT, CDR2 SNEGSKA, per germline (reference sequence). Trimming removed 3 bases at V and 0 bases at J, with 15 bases between. CDR3 in amino acids: CSASYFSGSSYEQYF. The CDR3 DNA reads TGCAGTGCTAGTTATTTTAGCGGTTCCTCCTACGAGCAGTACTTC.

This clonotype was picked up a small number of times. The gene calls are TRBV7-6 and TRBJ2-1; 7 bases are a match to TRBD2. Germline V gene lookup returns CDR1 SGHVS and CDR2 FNYEAQ. With 5 bases clipped from V and 5 bases from J, the junction kept 9 bases outside the gene matches. The CDR3 loop spans 15 amino acids. The CDR3 DNA sequence: TGTGCCAGCAGCCCGAGGCTAGCGGTTAACAATGAGCAGTTCTTC. It encodes CASSPRLAVNNEQFF.

This clonotype appeared a few times. The chain links TRBV5-1 to TRBJ1-2, with 10 bases matching TRBD1. This CDR3 has 15 residues. CDR1 SGHRS and CDR2 YFSETQ come from the germline V gene. J lost 7 bases, V lost 0 bases, and 6 bases had no gene match. CDR3: CASSLALTGGGGYTF. The DNA for the CDR3 is TGCGCCAGCAGCTTGGCCCTGACAGGGGGCGGTGGCTACACCTTC. The full variable domain, with the rest looked up from reference TRBV5-1 and TRBJ1-2, is KAGVTQTPRYLIKTRGQQVTLSCSPISGHRSVSWYQQTPGQGLQFLFEYFSETQRNKGNFPGRFSGRQFSNSRSEMNVSTLELGDSALYLCASSLALTGGGGYTFGSGTRLTVV.

J is TRBJ2-7 and V is TRBV9, with 9 positions matching TRBD2. This CDR3 is 14 amino acids long. Germline lookup yields CDR1 SGDLS and CDR2 YYNGEE. V dropped 4 bases and J dropped 1; count of bases not matched to a gene: 3. For the CDR3, the DNA is TGTGCCAGCAGCAGGACTAGCGAGTCCTACGAGCAGTACTTC. Its translation is CASSRTSESYEQYF.

The chain joins TRBV4-1 to TRBJ1-5, with D perhaps TRBD1 (5 bases). The V end was cut by 3 bases, the J end by 5 bases, with 14 bases between. CDR1 is MGHRA, CDR2 YSYEKL, per germline. The CDR3 spans 15 residues. The CDR3 loop is CASSQWGIGYQPQHF. The CDR3 bases are TGCGCCAGCAGCCAGTGGGGGATAGGGTATCAGCCCCAGCATTTT.

This clonotype has ten or more counts. CDR3 loop: CASSLLGGTDTQYF. The CDR3 DNA follows: TGTGCCAGCAGTCTCCTAGGGGGCACAGATACGCAGTATTTT. V and J are TRBV12-3 or TRBV12-4 and TRBJ2-3; D may be TRBD1 (5 bases). The CDR3 is 14 amino acids. V was shortened by 5 bases and J by 1 base, with 10 bases between the two germline ends.

The chain couples TRBV20-1 to TRBJ2-1, with D perhaps TRBD1 (6 bases). This CDR3 spans 13 amino acids. Trimming left V 8 bases short and J 5 bases short, with 16 bases between. CDR1 and CDR2 from the germline V gene are DFQATT and SNEGSKA (reference sequence). The CDR3 sequence: CSSKVRDNNEQFF. CDR3 nucleotide sequence: TGCAGTTCAAAGGTCCGGGACAACAATGAGCAGTTCTTC.